This TCR beta chain was sequenced for a study of T cell responses to AZD1222 COVID-19 vaccine (dated by TCRdb to the early 2020s). Regarding the research as a whole: AZD1222 recipients given second doses at about 4 weeks or at about 12 weeks were pooled, since spike-specific TCR depth and breadth were not found to differ between the two schedules. Trial participants were enrolled into age subgroups of 18-55, 56-69 and 70-plus years, which contained about 150, 27 and 61 TCR-sequenced participants, respectively. A total of 233 trial participants underwent TCR sequencing, of whom 200 to 220 had received two doses of AZD1222 and around 25 had received two doses of the MenACWY control vaccine. The investigation overall reported the following: Because no day 14 peak-response samples were available, the repertoires could be characterized only after the peak T cell response. In the small 56-69-year group, the increase in depth fell short of significance, most likely because of low power. Nearly half of unique spike-specific TCRs reportedly recognized epitopes outside regions mutated in the B.1.351 and B.1.1.7 variants. Participants were mostly white British, with more females than males. The authors suggested clonal diversity may have been underestimated. Only six AZD1222 recipients were SARS-CoV-2 seropositive at baseline, limiting conclusions about previously exposed vaccinees. The vaccine-associated CD4 TCRs covered the entire spike protein, and the dominant responses fell in regions 160-218 and 743-854. After two AZD1222 doses, spike-specific TCR breadth and depth were significantly higher than at day 0 and than in MenACWY recipients.

There are 13 amino acids in the CDR3, from cysteine to phenylalanine inclusive. Just the 39-base CDR3 DNA is kept, in frame starting at base 1. V is shortened by 3 bases, J by 1 base, and the region joining them spans 4 bases. Via the germline V gene (reference sequence), CDR1 is LNHDA and CDR2 SQIVND. The time point label here, explained by the study, means: baseline before first vaccination. Vaccinee samples came from UK trials COV001 and COV002, including a single-blind randomized controlled phase 2/3 trial of AZD1222 (ChAdOx1 nCoV-19) in healthy adults. Trial participant PBMC samples were collected at day 0 and day 28 after the second dose for TCRbeta chain sequencing. Concerning this clone: What antigen it recognizes has not been identified. The sample holds no much larger clone one base away, and base qualities are not on file.

The CDR3 regions of human TCRbeta chains were analyzed by immunosequencing. Regarding the original processing steps: Repertoire TCRs were checked for matches against a reference library of SARS-CoV-2-specific TCRs that had been generated using the MIRA antigen-specificity platform. Breadth was defined as the fraction of unique TCRs that were SARS-CoV-2-associated. Depth was defined as the fraction of total T cells that were SARS-CoV-2-associated. Using the MIRA data, each spike-specific TCR was mapped to the spike region that the TCR reacts to and placed in a CD4 or CD8 class. Log10-transformed breadth and depth values were compared by one-way ANOVA with Sidak's multiple comparisons tests. TCRdb holds this immuneACCESS table with in-frame rearrangements only. Some clones are missing; in checked studies, unresolved V genes explain under half, and the rest has no known cause. D and trimming were read from the DNA, whereas the V and J calls and clone size are those reported in that table. The sample table holds 96,000 or so clones, of which 80% to 90% were seen once. The ten largest make up approximately 1.5% of the sample.

The receptor chain draws on TRBV19 and TRBJ2-1; the D gene is not confidently resolved. This receptor was obtained from an adult in good health. The source material was peripheral blood, sampled on day 0 of AZD1222 vaccination. In nucleotide form, the sequence is TGTGCCAGTAGTATCTCTTCCTACAATGAGCAGTTCTTC. This is translated as CASSISSYNEQFF.